This TCR beta chain stems from a study of T cell repertoires in cytomegalovirus infection (dated by TCRdb to the late 2010s). Study-wide context: Donor HLA type was relevant to the analysis, as public TCR beta signatures indicated carriage of CMV infection together with the matching HLA type.

Instrument on record: Illumina HiSeq 1500. TCRdb reprocessed the public reads (quality trimming at Q25 with fastp, clone calling with MiXCR) and kept in-frame beta chains. Identical CDR3 protein sequences are pooled into one entry, listed with their most common genes and DNA. For this sample the table gives some 450,000 distinct CDR3 sequences, of which 31% were detected only once. The top ten clonotypes cover roughly an eighth of the sample. The CDR3 covers 15 residues, taking in both the cysteine and the phenylalanine. The CDR3 DNA has 45 bases and is translated from base 1. CDR1 and CDR2 (KGHDR, SFDVKD) derive from the germline V gene. V is cut by 5 bases and J by 0 bases, and the space between the germline ends is 9 bases. The investigation overall reported the following: In the ex vivo response, HLA-C-restricted CMV-specific TCR beta clonotypes were dominant, and in two of eight donors the single most frequent clonotype came from this HLA-C-restricted group. Cumulative frequency of public TCR beta family members discriminated carriers of CMV infection plus the relevant HLA type in this cohort and an independent roughly 340-donor cohort.

This clonotype has a handful of counts. Its antigen remains unidentified. It has no much larger one-base neighbor in the sample; base qualities were not kept. What was sequenced was PBMCs. This clonotype was obtained from a human donor in good health (CMV status not recorded). Some clones in this sample may be carry-over from other donors' samples. The sequence is built from TRBV24-1 and TRBJ2-2; the D segment could be TRBD1, given 6 matching bases. The CDR3: CATSAWDTNTGELFF. The nucleotide sequence is given as TGTGCCACCAGTGCCTGGGACACGAACACCGGGGAGCTGTTTTTT.